This T cell receptor (beta chain) emerged from a study of blood T cell repertoires in COVID-19 (dated by TCRdb to about 2020). For context, the study as a whole: Collaborator samples came from the United States, Italy and Spain and covered acute and convalescent phases of COVID-19. The material from the prospective study consisted of cDNA or gDNA derived from T cells, B-cell-depleted T cells, or PBMCs. Subjects who had been exposed to COVID-19, were actively infected with it, or had recovered from it provided the deeply sampled blood TCRbeta repertoires that made up the dataset. A freely available public database, intended as a resource for researchers studying the immune response to SARS-CoV-2, is where the repertoires were released. Samples were obtained from the ongoing ImmuneRACE study (first 160 participants) and from 1,254 subjects provided by 6 global collaborators. Sample metadata almost always included a de-identified subject ID, COVID-19 status, age in years and sex. Where available, HLA class I and class II types were obtained from metadata supplied by the sample provider rather than from assay-based typing.

TCRbeta CDR3 regions were amplified from genomic DNA using the immunoSEQ Assay, a bias-controlled multiplex PCR. Per the source publication's procedure: The number of nucleated cells in each sample was estimated by amplification of reference gene primers within the assay. Sequence reads were collapsed and filtered to measure the absolute abundance of every unique TCRbeta CDR3 rearrangement. For each sample, productive Simpson clonality was calculated by taking the square root of Simpson's diversity index across productive rearrangements. TCRdb's version of the immuneACCESS table is confined to in-frame rearrangements and falls short of the full clone set. An unresolved V gene accounts for under half of the shortfall where checked; the remainder is of unknown origin. V, J and clone size are taken as reported in that table, and D and trimming were inferred from the DNA itself. The sample table holds 150,000 or so clones, of which about four fifths were seen once. Clones ranked in the top ten supply about 12% of the sample.

Per the germline V gene, MNHNS is the CDR1 and SASEGT is the CDR2. The CDR3 has 14 amino acids, counting the end cysteine and phenylalanine. Only CDR3 DNA remains: 42 bases, in frame from the first base. As concerns this clone: The antigen this receptor binds is unknown. The junction departs from the called germline gene at one end, perhaps through a read error.

In the prospective study, participants were 18 to 89 years old, resided in 25 or so geographic areas of the United States, and were enrolled through a virtual design. Cohort assignment in the prospective study relied on participant-reported clinical history from a screening survey and a study questionnaire. For ImmuneRACE Cohort 3, a participant was defined as recovered based on two consecutive negative NP/OP PCR tests, clearance by a healthcare professional, or resolution of symptoms. Each participant in the prospective study had whole blood, serum and a nasopharyngeal or oropharyngeal swab collected by mobile phlebotomists. Over a roughly two-month period, participants in the prospective study had the option of providing additional blood draws and questionnaires. Prospective study blood samples were shipped either frozen or at room temperature before DNA extraction. What the work shows at the level of the full study, not this receptor alone: The amount of clinical and demographic metadata varied by source and participant and was provided uncurated.

The clonotype originates from a man aged 45 to 65 who had recovered from COVID-19. The chain links TRBV6-1 with TRBJ1-1; 7 central bases correspond to TRBD1. The sequencing sample was made of PBMCs or T cells enriched from blood (not recorded which). The DNA reads TGTGCCAGCAGAGAAGAACAGGGGACCCCTGAAGCTTTCTTT. Translation gives CASREEQGTPEAFF.